Sequencing of this T cell receptor beta chain was carried out in a study of blood T cell repertoires in COVID-19. In the study overall: The United States, Italy and Spain were the sources of the acute and convalescent COVID-19 samples. T cells, B-cell-depleted T cells, or PBMCs supplied cDNA or gDNA.

In the study's own analysis: Scientists estimated how many nucleated cells there were by amplifying reference gene primers. The protocol was immunoSEQ multiplex PCR, while the TCRdb copy is restricted to in-frame clones and leaves out a portion. The V and J calls and clone size come from that table; D and trimming were worked out from the DNA. The sample gives under 75,000 clones, 80% of which show up once; 18% is in the top ten. This clone was recorded only once. CDR1 SQVTM and CDR2 ANQGSEA come from the germline V gene. V was shortened by 3 bases and J by 1 base, with 3 bases between the two germline ends. The CDR3 runs to 11 residues.

This clonotype was obtained from an older man who had recovered from COVID-19. Sequencing was carried out using peripheral blood. The chain combines TRBV29-1 with TRBJ1-1; D is unresolved. CDR3 region: CSVDGNTEAFF. The CDR3 nucleotides are TGCAGCGTTGACGGGAACACTGAAGCTTTCTTT.